This T cell receptor beta chain was documented in a study of siplizumab effects on memory and regulatory T cells. Assay: immunoSEQ multiplex PCR; the TCRdb copy retains only in-frame clones and omits some. The sample lists roughly 62,000 clones; 79% were seen once. The germline V gene encodes CDR1 MDHEN and CDR2 SYDVKM. The CDR3 has 14 residues. V was shortened by 7 bases and J by 5 bases, with 17 bases between the two germline ends. This clonotype was sampled from a human donor in good health. The V gene is TRBV28, the J gene TRBJ1-2; D perhaps matches TRBD1 (6 bases). Sequencing was done on a sample of memory CD4+ T cells sorted from blood. The CDR3 DNA reads as TGTGCCAGCACCTTAGGGGGGCCTGGGTATGGCTACACCTTC. This translates into CASTLGGPGYGYTF.